The rows below give T cell receptor beta chains drawn from one sample of a study of vaccination effects on CD4 cells after COVID-19. Antigens of these TCRs are unknown. Using immunoSEQ multiplex PCR, the repertoire was profiled, and TCRdb retains in-frame clones only, with some absent. This table holds under 50,000 clones, approximately 70% found once. The input for sequencing was CD4+ T cells from PBMCs cultured without peptide, taken before COVID-19 vaccination. The source is a human donor who received a COVID-19 vaccine. The CDR3 runs from the conserved cysteine through the conserved F or W. D genes are given only for firm matches. Not every row has a clone size; where given, it reads once, few, many or a size class.

D,V,size,J,CDR3,DNA
-,TRBV12-3/TRBV12-4,-,TRBJ1-1,CASSWVNTEAFF,TGTGCCAGCAGTTGGGTGAACACTGAAGCTTTCTTT
-,TRBV29-1,few,TRBJ2-4,CSVRPSLAKNIQYF,TGCAGCGTTCGGCCCAGCCTAGCCAAAAACATTCAGTACTTC
TRBD1,TRBV7-9,-,TRBJ2-3,CASTNRGAADTQYF,TGTGCCAGCACGAACAGGGGAGCGGCAGATACGCAGTATTTT
TRBD2,TRBV2,-,TRBJ2-3,CASRASGGQGTQYF,TGTGCCAGCAGGGCTAGCGGGGGCCAGGGGACGCAGTATTTT
-,TRBV7-2,few,TRBJ2-4,CASSTTKRQSGIQYF,TGTGCCAGCAGCACCACAAAGAGGCAGTCTGGCATTCAGTACTTC
TRBD2,TRBV12-5,-,TRBJ2-5,CASGKTTGLAGVGQETQYF,TGTGCTAGTGGTAAAACAACGGGACTAGCGGGAGTCGGACAAGAGACCCAGTACTTC
TRBD2,TRBV19,-,TRBJ2-1,CASSPSGWREGRGEQFF,TGTGCCAGTAGTCCCTCGGGGTGGAGGGAGGGCCGCGGTGAGCAGTTCTTC
-,TRBV7-9,-,TRBJ2-1,CASSRYNEQFF,TGTGCCAGCAGCCGTTACAATGAGCAGTTCTTC
TRBD1,TRBV19,-,TRBJ1-5,CASSSLTGGNQPQHF,TGTGCCAGTAGTTCCCTTACAGGGGGCAATCAGCCCCAGCATTTT
-,TRBV12-3/TRBV12-4,-,TRBJ2-2,CASTYAGELFF,TGTGCCAGCACTTACGCCGGGGAGCTGTTTTTT
TRBD1,TRBV18,-,TRBJ2-2,CASSPRTGAGTGELFF,TGTGCCAGCTCACCTCGGACAGGGGCAGGGACCGGGGAGCTGTTTTTT
-,TRBV28,-,TRBJ1-5,CASSLIRTSNQPQHF,TGTGCCAGCAGTTTAATAAGGACAAGCAATCAGCCCCAGCATTTT
-,TRBV6-2/TRBV6-3,-,TRBJ1-1,CASSYSAGSLGTEAFF,TGTGCCAGCAGTTACTCTGCCGGCTCTCTAGGGACTGAAGCTTTCTTT
TRBD1,TRBV19,few,TRBJ1-5,CASSIPGTGVNQPQHF,TGTGCCAGTAGTATTCCCGGGACAGGGGTTAATCAGCCCCAGCATTTT
TRBD1,TRBV6-5,-,TRBJ2-7,CASSPGQGRYEQYF,TGTGCCAGCAGTCCGGGACAGGGTAGGTACGAGCAGTACTTC
-,TRBV18,few,TRBJ1-5,CASSLSENQPQHF,TGTGCCAGCTCACTCTCAGAGAATCAGCCCCAGCATTTT
TRBD1,TRBV10-3,medium-sized,TRBJ1-2,CAISESGQGSNYGYTF,TGTGCCATCAGTGAGTCGGGACAGGGTTCAAACTATGGCTACACCTTC
-,TRBV21-1,-,TRBJ2-2,CASSQIDRSGSTGELFF,TGTGCCAGCAGCCAAATCGACCGGAGTGGAAGCACCGGGGAGCTGTTTTTT
TRBD1,TRBV6-2/TRBV6-3,-,TRBJ2-7,CASSFRTGSYEQYF,TGTGCCAGCAGCTTTCGGACAGGTTCCTACGAGCAGTACTTC
TRBD1,TRBV4-1,-,TRBJ2-1,CASSQGMRGGGRDRGPGEQFF,TGCGCCAGCAGCCAAGGAATGCGGGGCGGGGGCCGGGACAGGGGGCCGGGGGAGCAGTTCTTC
TRBD1,TRBV5-4,-,TRBJ2-5,CASSSTGGPETQYF,TGTGCCAGCAGCTCAACAGGGGGTCCGGAGACCCAGTACTTC
-,TRBV24-1,-,TRBJ2-5,CATSDRGRGTQYF,TGTGCCACCAGTGATCGGGGTCGGGGGACCCAGTACTTC
-,TRBV5-1,-,TRBJ2-3,CASSLVGRGPDTQYF,TGCGCCAGCAGCTTGGTTGGGAGGGGGCCAGATACGCAGTATTTT
-,TRBV19,-,TRBJ1-2,CASRGRGQGYTF,TGTGCCAGTAGGGGCAGGGGACAAGGCTACACCTTC
-,TRBV25-1,-,TRBJ1-2,CASSTTGTHGYTF,TGTGCCAGCAGCACTACAGGGACCCATGGCTACACCTTC
-,TRBV3-1/TRBV3-2,few,TRBJ1-2,CASSQLGSGYTF,TGTGCCAGCAGCCAACTCGGGAGTGGCTACACCTTC
-,TRBV6-5,-,TRBJ1-2,CASSYSKANYGYTF,TGTGCCAGCAGTTACTCCAAGGCAAACTATGGCTACACCTTC
-,TRBV2,once,TRBJ2-6,CASVGDTSGANVLTF,TGTGCCAGCGTGGGTGATACCTCTGGGGCCAACGTCCTGACTTTC
TRBD2,TRBV6-6,-,TRBJ2-7,CASSPGGGVHEQYF,TGTGCCAGCAGTCCCGGGGGGGGAGTGCACGAGCAGTACTTC
TRBD1,TRBV28,-,TRBJ1-2,CASSLAGGSGYTF,TGTGCCAGCAGTTTGGCAGGGGGCAGTGGCTACACCTTC
TRBD1,TRBV2,few,TRBJ1-6,CASGQGRPSYSPLHF,TGTGCCAGTGGACAGGGGCGCCCGTCCTATTCACCCCTCCACTTT
-,TRBV7-6,-,TRBJ2-2,CASSLGTVNTGELFF,TGTGCCAGCAGCTTAGGCACGGTTAACACCGGGGAGCTGTTTTTT
-,TRBV7-8,-,TRBJ2-1,CASSLISFNEQFF,TGTGCCAGCAGCTTAATATCGTTCAATGAGCAGTTCTTC
TRBD2,TRBV3-1/TRBV3-2,-,TRBJ2-3,CASSQGLAGADTQYF,TGTGCCAGCAGCCAGGGACTAGCGGGGGCAGATACGCAGTATTTT
-,TRBV3-1/TRBV3-2,-,TRBJ2-1,CASSQVTGKSSYNEQFF,TGTGCCAGCAGCCAAGTTACGGGGAAAAGCTCCTACAATGAGCAGTTCTTC
TRBD1,TRBV28,-,TRBJ1-3,CATTGQGRDTIYF,TGTGCCACCACAGGACAGGGTAGGGACACCATATATTTT
-,TRBV21-1,-,TRBJ1-1,CASSKEGKGDDMNTEAFF,TGTGCCAGCAGCAAAGAAGGAAAAGGGGACGACATGAACACTGAAGCTTTCTTT
TRBD1,TRBV28,-,TRBJ2-7,CASSSPRTGAHYEQYF,TGTGCCAGCAGTTCCCCACGGACAGGGGCCCATTACGAGCAGTACTTC
TRBD2,TRBV7-2,-,TRBJ2-3,CASSLRRGGTDTQYF,TGTGCCAGCAGCTTACGGCGGGGGGGCACAGATACGCAGTATTTT
-,TRBV12-3/TRBV12-4,-,TRBJ1-1,CASSLKQGVEAFF,TGTGCCAGCAGCCTAAAACAGGGAGTAGAAGCTTTCTTT
-,TRBV2,-,TRBJ2-2,CASSEGPEGRGPGELFF,TGTGCCAGCAGTGAAGGTCCCGAGGGTAGGGGCCCCGGGGAGCTGTTTTTT
TRBD2,TRBV23-1,many,TRBJ2-7,CASSRPGLAGGCEQYF,TGCGCCAGCAGTCGTCCGGGACTAGCGGGAGGTTGCGAGCAGTACTTC
-,TRBV2,-,TRBJ2-5,CASSDLKRGTQYF,TGTGCCAGCAGTGATCTTAAGAGGGGGACCCAGTACTTC
-,TRBV10-3,-,TRBJ2-3,CAISDHRTDTQYF,TGTGCCATCAGTGACCACAGGACAGATACGCAGTATTTT
-,TRBV10-3,-,TRBJ2-7,CAIKKDNSYEQYF,TGTGCCATCAAAAAGGACAACTCCTACGAGCAGTACTTC
-,TRBV14,-,TRBJ1-6,CASSQRGSPLHF,TGTGCCAGCAGCCAACGGGGTTCACCCCTCCACTTT
-,TRBV6-5,-,TRBJ1-2,CASTDRKHGYTF,TGTGCCAGCACCGACAGAAAACACGGCTACACCTTC
TRBD1,TRBV6-5,-,TRBJ1-2,CASRTGGRGYTF,TGTGCCAGCAGAACAGGGGGTCGTGGCTACACCTTC
-,TRBV28,-,TRBJ2-5,CASSSPGPEYF,TGTGCCAGCAGTTCGCCGGGACCAGAGTACTTC
TRBD1,TRBV5-4,-,TRBJ2-5,CASSSTYRGQETQYF,TGTGCCAGCAGCTCCACCTACAGGGGACAAGAGACCCAGTACTTC
TRBD1,TRBV4-1,-,TRBJ1-4,CASSPHRGRDEKLFF,TGCGCCAGCAGCCCCCACAGGGGGCGCGACGAAAAACTGTTTTTT
-,TRBV7-8,-,TRBJ1-2,CASRGVEGAGYTF,TGTGCCAGCCGCGGAGTGGAGGGAGCTGGCTACACCTTC
TRBD1,TRBV24-1,-,TRBJ1-5,CATSWTGDNQPQHF,TGTGCCACCAGCTGGACAGGGGACAATCAGCCCCAGCATTTT
-,TRBV2,-,TRBJ1-4,CASRVEGVEKLFF,TGTGCCAGCAGGGTGGAGGGGGTTGAAAAACTGTTTTTT
-,TRBV5-4,-,TRBJ1-1,CASSLGQKNTEAFF,TGTGCCAGCAGCTTGGGCCAGAAAAACACTGAAGCTTTCTTT